This T cell receptor (beta chain) was identified in a study of T cells in Graves' hyperthyroidism and ophthalmopathy (dated by TCRdb to the late 2010s). Regarding the study in general: To identify distinguishing TCR V-J signatures, a discovery cohort of around 100 patients was used, comprising 40 to 45 with Graves' ophthalmopathy and some 57 with stable Graves' hyperthyroidism. An independent validation cohort of fewer than 20 hyperthyroidism patients and 15 or so patients who later progressed to ophthalmopathy tested prospective prediction of ophthalmopathy. The roughly 100 discovery patients were randomly divided into training and test sets at a 7:3 ratio. Thyroid tissue and blood T-cell repertoires from about six Graves' hyperthyroidism patients were also compared in the study. After blood sampling, hyperthyroidism patients were treated with methimazole at a starting dose of 30 mg daily, and ophthalmopathy patients were treated with high-dose intravenous methylprednisolone. TCR Vbeta CDR3 sequencing of 135 peripheral blood samples (fewer than 45 ophthalmopathy, 75 hyperthyroidism and around 17 progressor patients) is reported in the paper. Here is what the overall study found, with its caveats: No statistical method was used to set the sample size in advance, and investigators knew the group allocation. A 13 V-J signature model separated ophthalmopathy from stable hyperthyroidism, with approximately 87% sensitivity and roughly 84% specificity in cross-validation and 80%/75% in testing. Most expanded thyroid clonotypes (frequency above 0.001) were also found in blood, which suggests that blood repertoires may mirror thyroid immune responses. In validation, progression to ophthalmopathy was predicted by the model with roughly 71% sensitivity and roughly 76% specificity, a median of approximately 7.1 months before onset.

As for this clonotype: It lacks a known antigen. Base qualities are not provided; no much larger clone lies one nucleotide away.

The TCR beta CDR3 regions were amplified from RNA transcripts. For the first round of RT-PCR on the TCR CDR3, the HTBI primer set was used together with the Qiagen OneStep RT-PCR kit. Libraries were constructed in a second round of multiplex PCR, after which size selection and purification were carried out. The libraries were sequenced on an Illumina HiSeq2000 using paired-end 100 bp reads. The study's processing was this. Raw data were processed with SOAPnuke, discarding reads with adapters, uncalled bases, mean Phred below 15, or no exact constant-primer or identifier match. COPE v1.2.5 was used to merge the high-quality paired reads, and each unique nucleotide sequence was defined as a clonotype. MiTCR v1.1 was used to align clonotypes to the IMGT TRBV, TRBD and TRBJ reference segments. Only V-J combinations with frequency above 0.0001, covering about 99% of repertoires, were analysed. The TCS score was defined as F50 (clonal expansion) divided by E x V (chaos), with BLOSUM62-based TCRdist calculated between CDR3 peptides within each V-J. Welch's t-statistics and random forest reduced around 550 V-J features to roughly 13, which were used in a naive Bayes classifier (R e1071). The Morisita-Horn index was used to measure how similar the thyroid and blood repertoires were. TCRdb's own reprocessing of the public reads used fastp at Q25 and MiXCR and kept productive beta chains. For every CDR3 protein sequence, its rows merge into one entry that carries the most common genes and DNA. TCRdb's processing, not the authors' own work, is the source of the V and J calls. The sample includes a few hundred thousand distinct CDR3 sequences, with 46% observed a single time. The leading ten clones occupy approximately 8.4% of the sample.

A patient counted as having stable Graves' hyperthyroidism if no progression to ophthalmopathy occurred over 18 months of follow-up. Hyperthyroidism patients were newly diagnosed, had a disease duration of under 2 months, and were aged 18 to 65 years. The study excluded patients with uncontrolled infections, other autoimmune diseases, pregnancy or lactation. Diagnoses were based on clinical symptoms, serum thyroxine and TRAb, thyroid ultrasound and orbital computed tomography. Trizol reagent was used to extract total RNA, and RNA quality was then checked on an Agilent 2100 Bioanalyzer. V lost 5 bases and J lost 9 bases; the stretch between them is 13 bases long. There are 13 amino acids in the CDR3, from cysteine to phenylalanine inclusive. This entry keeps only the CDR3 DNA: 39 bases, framed from base 1. CDR1 and CDR2, per the germline V gene, are KGHDR and SFDVKD.

The sequencing input was peripheral blood or thyroid tissue (not recorded which). The chain joins TRBV24-1 to TRBJ2-1; the D gene is possibly TRBD1 or TRBD2, with 5 bases matching each. This TCR came from a woman aged 18 to 35 with Graves' hyperthyroidism. The DNA is TGTGCCACCAGTGCCCTACTAGGGGCTGAGCAGTTCTTC. This yields the protein CATSALLGAEQFF.